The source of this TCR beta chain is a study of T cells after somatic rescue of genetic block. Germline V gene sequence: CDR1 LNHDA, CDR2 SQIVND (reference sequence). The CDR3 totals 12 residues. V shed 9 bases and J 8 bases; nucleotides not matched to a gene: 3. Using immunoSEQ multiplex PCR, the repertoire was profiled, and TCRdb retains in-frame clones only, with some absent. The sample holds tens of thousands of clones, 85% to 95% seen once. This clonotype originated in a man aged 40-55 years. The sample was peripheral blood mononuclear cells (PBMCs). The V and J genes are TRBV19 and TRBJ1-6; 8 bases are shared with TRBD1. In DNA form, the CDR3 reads TGTGCCAGCCAGACAGGGGATTCACCCCTCCACTTT. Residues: CASQTGDSPLHF.